This T cell receptor beta chain comes out of a study of technical replicates of blood from a handful of donors. Assay: immunoSEQ multiplex PCR; the TCRdb copy retains only in-frame clones and omits some. Among 65,000 to 90,000 clones, just over 90% were seen once, and the ten largest hold around 0.27%. The CDR3 runs 14 residues. V was cut by 2 bases and J by 3 bases, with 11 bases left in between. In germline, CDR1 is MDHEN, CDR2 SYDVKM. The sequenced sample consisted of T cells isolated from PBMCs. The receptor was derived from a human donor in good health. The chain has TRBV28 and TRBJ2-7; D may be TRBD2 (5 bases). The CDR3 DNA sequence: TGTGCCAGCAGTTTAAGGACTCCTAACTACGAGCAGTACTTC. It yields the protein CASSLRTPNYEQYF.